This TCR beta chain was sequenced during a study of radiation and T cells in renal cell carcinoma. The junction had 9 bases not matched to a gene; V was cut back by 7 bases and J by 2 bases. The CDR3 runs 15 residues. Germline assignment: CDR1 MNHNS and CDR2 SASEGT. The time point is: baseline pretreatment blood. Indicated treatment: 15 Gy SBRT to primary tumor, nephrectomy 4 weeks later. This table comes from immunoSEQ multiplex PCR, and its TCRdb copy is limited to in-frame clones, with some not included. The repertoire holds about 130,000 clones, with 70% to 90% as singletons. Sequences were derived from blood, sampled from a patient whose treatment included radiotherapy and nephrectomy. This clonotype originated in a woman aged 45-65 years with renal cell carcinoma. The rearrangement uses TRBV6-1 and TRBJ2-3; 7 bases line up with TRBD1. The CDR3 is CASISPGQITDTQYF. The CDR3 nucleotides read TGTGCCAGCATAAGTCCGGGACAGATCACAGATACGCAGTATTTT.